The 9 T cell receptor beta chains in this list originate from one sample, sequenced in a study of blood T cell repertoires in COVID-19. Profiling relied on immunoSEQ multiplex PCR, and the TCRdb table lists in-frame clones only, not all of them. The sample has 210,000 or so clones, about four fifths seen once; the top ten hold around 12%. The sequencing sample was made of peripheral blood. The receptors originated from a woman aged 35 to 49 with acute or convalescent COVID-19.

The DNA for the CDR3 is TGTGCCAGCAGTGAGGGGCTGAACACTGAAGCTTTCTTT. As protein: CASSEGLNTEAFF. This chain links TRBV6-1 with TRBJ1-1, with D maybe TRBD1 (5 bases). The germline CDR1 and CDR2 sequences are MNHNS and SASEGT. CDR3 length: 13 residues. V was trimmed by 3 bases and J by 0 bases, leaving 5 bases between them.

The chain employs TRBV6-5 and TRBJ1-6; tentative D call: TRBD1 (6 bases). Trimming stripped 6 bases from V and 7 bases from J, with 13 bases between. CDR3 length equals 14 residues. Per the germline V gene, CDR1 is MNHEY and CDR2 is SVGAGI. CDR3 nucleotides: TGTGCCAGCAGATCGGACAGCCTGAATTCACCCCTCCACTTT. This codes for CASRSDSLNSPLHF.

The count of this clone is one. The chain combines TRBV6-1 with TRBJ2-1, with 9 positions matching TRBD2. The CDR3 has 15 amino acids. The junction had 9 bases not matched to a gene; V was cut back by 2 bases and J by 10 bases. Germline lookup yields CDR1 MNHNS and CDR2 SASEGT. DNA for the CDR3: TGTGCCAGCAGTGAAACCAGCGGGGGGCCCAAAGAGCAGTTCTTC. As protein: CASSETSGGPKEQFF.

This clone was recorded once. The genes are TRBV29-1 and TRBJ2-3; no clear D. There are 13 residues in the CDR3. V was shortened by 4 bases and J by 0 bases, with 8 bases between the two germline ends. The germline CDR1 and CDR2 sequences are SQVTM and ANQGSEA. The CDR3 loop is CSVAGRSTDTQYF. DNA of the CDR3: TGCAGCGTTGCTGGCCGCAGCACAGATACGCAGTATTTT.

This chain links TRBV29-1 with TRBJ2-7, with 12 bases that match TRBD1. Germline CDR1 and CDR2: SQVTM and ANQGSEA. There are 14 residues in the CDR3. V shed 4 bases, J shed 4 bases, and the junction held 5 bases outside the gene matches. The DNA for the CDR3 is TGCAGCGTTGGGGACAGGGGGCGAATATACGAGCAGTACTTC. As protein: CSVGDRGRIYEQYF.

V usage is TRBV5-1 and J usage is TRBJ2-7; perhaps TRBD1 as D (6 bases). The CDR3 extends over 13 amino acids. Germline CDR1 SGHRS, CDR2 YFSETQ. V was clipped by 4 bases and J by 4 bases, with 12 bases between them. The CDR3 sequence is CASSGTGQYEQYF. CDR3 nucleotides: TGCGCCAGCAGCGGAACCGGACAGTACGAGCAGTACTTC. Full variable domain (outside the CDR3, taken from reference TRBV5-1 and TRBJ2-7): KAGVTQTPRYLIKTRGQQVTLSCSPISGHRSVSWYQQTPGQGLQFLFEYFSETQRNKGNFPGRFSGRQFSNSRSEMNVSTLELGDSALYLCASSGTGQYEQYFGPGTRLTVT.

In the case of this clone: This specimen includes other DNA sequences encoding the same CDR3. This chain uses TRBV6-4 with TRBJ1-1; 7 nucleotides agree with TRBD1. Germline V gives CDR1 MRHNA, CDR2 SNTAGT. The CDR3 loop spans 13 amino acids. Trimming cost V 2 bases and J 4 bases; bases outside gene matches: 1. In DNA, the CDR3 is TGTGCCAGCAGTGACCAGGGGGGCACTGAAGCTTTCTTT. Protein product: CASSDQGGTEAFF.

CDR3 DNA: TGCGCCAGCAGCCAGATCGAGGGACAGGGATACGAGCAGTACTTC. Its protein product is CASSQIEGQGYEQYF. The gene calls are TRBV4-1 and TRBJ2-7; 9 bases are a match to TRBD1. This CDR3 is 15 amino acids long. Trimming at V came to 3 bases and at J to 4 bases, leaving 7 bases not matched to a gene. CDR1 MGHRA and CDR2 YSYEKL come from the germline V gene.

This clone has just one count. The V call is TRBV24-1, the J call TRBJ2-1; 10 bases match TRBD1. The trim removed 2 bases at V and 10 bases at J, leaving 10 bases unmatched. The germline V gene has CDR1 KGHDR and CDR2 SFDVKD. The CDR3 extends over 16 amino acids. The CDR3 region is CATSDYGDRGREEQFF. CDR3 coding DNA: TGTGCCACCAGTGATTACGGGGACAGGGGAAGGGAGGAGCAGTTCTTC.